The 5 T cell receptor beta chains in this list originate from one sample, sequenced in a study of T cell repertoires in cytomegalovirus infection. TCRdb re-called the reads with MiXCR, one entry per CDR3 protein. The table has about half a million distinct CDR3 sequences, 30% to 40% seen once; the top ten hold about a sixth. Their antigen targets remain unknown. Sample: cultured PBMCs, taken from culture after CMV antigen stimulation. The receptors derive from a human donor in good health (CMV status not recorded). Some clones in this sample may be carry-over from other donors' samples.

The V gene is TRBV14, the J gene TRBJ2-1; D is perhaps TRBD2 (5 bases). The V end was cut by 0 bases, the J end by 8 bases, with 17 bases between. The germline V gene has CDR1 SGHDN and CDR2 FVKESK. The CDR3 runs 16 residues. CDR3 bases: TGTGCCAGCAGCCAAGACCTAGCCCAGAGGGTCTATGAGCAGTTCTTC. This codes for CASSQDLAQRVYEQFF.

Turning to this clonotype: The junction differs from germline at one of its ends, possibly a read error. This sequence joins TRBV7-2 and TRBJ2-1, with 8 bases lining up with TRBD2. This CDR3 spans 14 amino acids. Germline V gene data show CDR1 as SGHTA and CDR2 as FQGNSA. The DNA of the CDR3 is TGTGCCAGCACCTTAGCGGGACCCTACAATGAGCAGTTCTTC. Protein sequence: CASTLAGPYNEQFF.

This clonotype has ten or more counts. This chain links TRBV11-1 with TRBJ2-7; no clear D gene. Germline CDR1 and CDR2: SGHAT and FQDESV (reference sequence). This CDR3 has 14 amino acids. V gave up 1 base and J gave up 5 bases, with 12 bases separating them. As DNA, the CDR3 is TGTGCCAGCAGCTTAGACGGGTCGTTGGACGAGCAGTACTTC. This translates into CASSLDGSLDEQYF.

This clonotype showed up many times. V is TRBV12-3 or TRBV12-4 and J is TRBJ2-1; 14 bases line up with TRBD2. Trimming cost V 7 bases and J 8 bases; bases outside gene matches: 7. This CDR3 is built from 15 residues. CDR3 loop: CASKRLAGGPYEQFF. The CDR3 region has the DNA TGTGCCAGCAAACGACTAGCGGGAGGGCCCTATGAGCAGTTCTTC.

The genes are TRBV27 and TRBJ2-7, with TRBD2 matching over 12 bases. The V gene end was trimmed by 5 bases and the J gene end by 2 bases; junction bases not matched to a gene: 4. This CDR3 has 15 residues. Germline assignment: CDR1 MNHEY and CDR2 SMNVEV (reference sequence). CDR3 nucleotides: TGTGCCAGCAGTACCACTAGCGGGAGGACCTACGAGCAGTACTTC. Residues: CASSTTSGRTYEQYF.